Listed here are 4 T cell receptor beta chains from one sample, sequenced in a study of cytomegalovirus exposure and HLA in healthy donors. This PCR relied on a set of 60 Vbeta primers and 13 Jbeta primers. Method: immunoSEQ multiplex PCR; TCRdb's copy keeps in-frame clones and lacks some. The repertoire consists of approximately 65,000 clones, with 65% to 70% occurring once and the leading ten covering 15% to 20%. Sequenced material: PBMCs. These receptors were taken from a man aged 35-49 years in good health and CMV-seropositive.

The chain joins TRBV5-1 to TRBJ2-1, with 7 bases matching TRBD1. The CDR3 totals 13 residues. Germline lookup yields CDR1 SGHRS and CDR2 YFSETQ. V gave up 3 bases and J gave up 7 bases; unmatched junction bases: 4. This chain's CDR3 is CASSSSQGNEQFF. The CDR3 region has the DNA TGCGCCAGCAGCTCCTCACAGGGGAATGAGCAGTTCTTC.

This chain joins TRBV5-1 and TRBJ2-3, with D unclear. CDR1 and CDR2 (germline): SGHRS, YFSETQ. V lost 4 bases, J lost 0 bases, and 6 bases lay in between. The CDR3 spans 13 residues. The CDR3 sequence: CASSATSTDTQYF. Written as DNA, the CDR3 is TGCGCCAGCAGCGCCACTAGCACAGATACGCAGTATTTT.

This clone was picked up a small number of times. Different DNA sequences within this sample yield the same CDR3. The CDR3 here is CAWSVLRGYTF. The CDR3, as DNA: TGTGCCTGGAGTGTCCTGAGAGGCTACACCTTC. V and J are TRBV30 and TRBJ1-2, with unresolved D. The germline V and J ends were trimmed by 0 bases and 8 bases, with 7 bases remaining between them. Germline V gene lookup returns CDR1 GTSNPN and CDR2 SVGIG (reference sequence). There are 11 residues in the CDR3.

The chain has TRBV14 and TRBJ2-7, with 14 nucleotides matching TRBD2. CDR1 SGHDN and CDR2 FVKESK come from the germline V gene. This CDR3 is built from 15 residues. The ends lost 5 bases at V and 4 bases at J; junction bases unmatched: 4. In DNA, the CDR3 is TGTGCCAGCAGCTCCGGGACTAGCGGGAGTTACGAGCAGTACTTC. Protein product: CASSSGTSGSYEQYF.